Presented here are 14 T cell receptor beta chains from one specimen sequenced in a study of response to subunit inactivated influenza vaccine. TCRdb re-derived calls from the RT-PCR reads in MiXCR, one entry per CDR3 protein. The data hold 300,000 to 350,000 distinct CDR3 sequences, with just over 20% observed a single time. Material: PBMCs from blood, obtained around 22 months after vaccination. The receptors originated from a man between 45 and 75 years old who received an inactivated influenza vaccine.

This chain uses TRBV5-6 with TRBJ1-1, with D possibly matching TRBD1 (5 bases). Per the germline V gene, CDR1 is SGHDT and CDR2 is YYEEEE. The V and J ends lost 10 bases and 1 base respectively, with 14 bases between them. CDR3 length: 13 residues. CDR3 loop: CASGQGPNTEAFF. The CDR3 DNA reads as TGTGCCTCGGGGCAGGGACCGAACACTGAAGCTTTCTTT.

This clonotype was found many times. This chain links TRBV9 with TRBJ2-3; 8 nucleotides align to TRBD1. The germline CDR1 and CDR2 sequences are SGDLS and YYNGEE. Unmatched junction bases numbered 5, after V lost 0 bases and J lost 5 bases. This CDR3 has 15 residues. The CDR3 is CASSVEPGGKDTQYF. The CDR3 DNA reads TGTGCCAGCAGCGTAGAGCCAGGGGGCAAAGATACGCAGTATTTT.

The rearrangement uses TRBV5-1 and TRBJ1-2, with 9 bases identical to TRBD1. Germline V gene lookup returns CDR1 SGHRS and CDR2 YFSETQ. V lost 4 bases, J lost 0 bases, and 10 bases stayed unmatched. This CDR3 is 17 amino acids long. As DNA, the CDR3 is TGCGCCAGCAGCCCCAGGACAGGGGCCCCAGCTAACTATGGCTACACCTTC. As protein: CASSPRTGAPANYGYTF.

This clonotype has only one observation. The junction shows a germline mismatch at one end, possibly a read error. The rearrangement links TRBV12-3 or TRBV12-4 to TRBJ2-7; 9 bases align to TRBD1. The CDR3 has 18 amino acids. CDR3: CTSSLAPGQGLSSYEQYF. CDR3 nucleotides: TGTACCAGCAGTTTAGCGCCGGGACAGGGCCTTAGCTCCTACGAGCAGTACTTC.

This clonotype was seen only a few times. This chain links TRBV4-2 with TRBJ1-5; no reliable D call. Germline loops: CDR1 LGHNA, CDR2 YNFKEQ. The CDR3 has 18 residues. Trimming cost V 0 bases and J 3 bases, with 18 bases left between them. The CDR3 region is CASSQDLTGRGYNQPQHF. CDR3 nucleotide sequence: TGTGCCAGCAGCCAAGATCTAACCGGTCGGGGTTACAATCAGCCCCAGCATTTT.

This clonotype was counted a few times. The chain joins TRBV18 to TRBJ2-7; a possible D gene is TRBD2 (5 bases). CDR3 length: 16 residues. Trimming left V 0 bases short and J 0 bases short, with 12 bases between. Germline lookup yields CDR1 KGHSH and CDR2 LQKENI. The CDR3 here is CASSPPGLPSSYEQYF. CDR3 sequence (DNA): TGTGCCAGCTCACCACCCGGACTTCCGAGCTCCTACGAGCAGTACTTC.

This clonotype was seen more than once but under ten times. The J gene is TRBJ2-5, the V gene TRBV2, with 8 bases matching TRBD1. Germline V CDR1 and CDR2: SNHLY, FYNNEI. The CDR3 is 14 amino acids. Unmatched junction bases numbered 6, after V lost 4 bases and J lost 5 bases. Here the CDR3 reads CASSVDRAYETQYF. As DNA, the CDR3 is TGTGCCAGCAGTGTGGACAGGGCGTACGAGACCCAGTACTTC.

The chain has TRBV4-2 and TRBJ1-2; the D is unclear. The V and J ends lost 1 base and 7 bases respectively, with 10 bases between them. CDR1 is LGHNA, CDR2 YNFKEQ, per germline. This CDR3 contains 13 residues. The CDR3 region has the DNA TGTGCCAGCAGCCAAGTGACTGAGCTTGGCTACACCTTC. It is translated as CASSQVTELGYTF.

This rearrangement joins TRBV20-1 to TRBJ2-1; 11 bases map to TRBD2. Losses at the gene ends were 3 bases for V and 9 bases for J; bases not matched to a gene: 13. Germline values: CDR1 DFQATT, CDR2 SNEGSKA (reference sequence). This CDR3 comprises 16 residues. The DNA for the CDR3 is TGCAGTGCTAGGGCCGGGACTAGCGGTCCGCGGCGTGAGCAGTTCTTC. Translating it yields CSARAGTSGPRREQFF.

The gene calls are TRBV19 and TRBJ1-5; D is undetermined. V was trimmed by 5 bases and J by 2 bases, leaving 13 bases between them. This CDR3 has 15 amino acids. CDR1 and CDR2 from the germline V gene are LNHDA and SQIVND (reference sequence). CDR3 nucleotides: TGTGCCAGTAGTTATTCCGGCGGGGGCAATCAGCCCCAGCATTTT. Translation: CASSYSGGGNQPQHF. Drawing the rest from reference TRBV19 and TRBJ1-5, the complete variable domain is DGGITQSPKYLFRKEGQNVTLSCEQNLNHDAMYWYRQDPGQGLRLIYYSQIVNDFQKGDIAEGYSVSREKKESFPLTVTSAQKNPTAFYLCASSYSGGGNQPQHFGDGTRLSIL.

The CDR3 here is CASSMTEAFSYEQYF. The DNA of the CDR3 is TGTGCCAGCAGCATGACAGAGGCCTTCTCCTACGAGCAGTACTTC. J is TRBJ2-7 and V is TRBV7-8; D might be TRBD1 (5 bases). V lost 5 bases and J lost 0, with 14 bases in between. Germline loops: CDR1 SGHVS, CDR2 FQNEAQ. The CDR3 runs 15 residues.

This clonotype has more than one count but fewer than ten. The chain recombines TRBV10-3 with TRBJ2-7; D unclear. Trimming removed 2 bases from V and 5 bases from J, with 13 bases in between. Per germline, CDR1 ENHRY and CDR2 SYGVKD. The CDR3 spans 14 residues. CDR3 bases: TGTGCCATCAGTGAGGTAGGAGCCATTAACGAGCAGTACTTC. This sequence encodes CAISEVGAINEQYF.

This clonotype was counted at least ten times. CDR3 nucleotides: TGTGCCTGGAGTCTTTTGGGCAATCAGCCCCAGCATTTT. Translated, it gives CAWSLLGNQPQHF. This chain connects TRBV30 to TRBJ1-5; D gene uncertain. Looked up from germline, CDR1 is GTSNPN and CDR2 is SVGIG (reference sequence). The V and J ends lost 2 bases and 2 bases respectively, with 7 bases between them. The CDR3 is 13 residues long.

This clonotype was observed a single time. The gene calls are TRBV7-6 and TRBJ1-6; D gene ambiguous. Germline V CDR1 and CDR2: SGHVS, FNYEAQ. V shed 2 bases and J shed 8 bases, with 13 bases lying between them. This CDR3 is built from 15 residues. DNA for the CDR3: TGTGCCAGCAGCTTACAGCCCGGGGTAGATTCACCCCTCCACTTT. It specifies CASSLQPGVDSPLHF.